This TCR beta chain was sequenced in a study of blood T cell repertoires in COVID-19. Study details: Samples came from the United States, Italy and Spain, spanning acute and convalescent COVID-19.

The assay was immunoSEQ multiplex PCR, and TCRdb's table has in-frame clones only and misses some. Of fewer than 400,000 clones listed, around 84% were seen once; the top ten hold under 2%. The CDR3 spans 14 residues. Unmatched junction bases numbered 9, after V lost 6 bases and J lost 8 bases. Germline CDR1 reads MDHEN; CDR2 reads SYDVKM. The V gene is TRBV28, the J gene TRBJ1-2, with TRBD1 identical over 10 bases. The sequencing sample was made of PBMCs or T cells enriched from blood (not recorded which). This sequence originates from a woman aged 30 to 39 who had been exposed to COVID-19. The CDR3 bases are TGTGCCAGCAGAACTAGAGGGACAGGGGAAGGCTACACCTTC. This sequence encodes CASRTRGTGEGYTF.